Presented here are 10 T cell receptor beta chains from one specimen sequenced in a study of blood T cell repertoires in COVID-19. Assay used: immunoSEQ multiplex PCR; TCRdb lists only in-frame clones, some missing. Seen here are approximately 280,000 clones, about 89% observed once, and the top ten hold about 4.2%. The specimen was peripheral blood. These receptor sequences come from a man aged 40-55 years with acute or convalescent COVID-19.

The rearrangement joins TRBV6-5 to TRBJ1-1; perhaps TRBD1 as D (6 bases). The CDR3 is 13 amino acids. Germline V lookup: CDR1 MNHEY, CDR2 SVGAGI. V was cut by 2 bases and J by 11 bases, with 15 bases left in between. The CDR3 region has the DNA TGTGCCAGCAGTTACAAGGGACACGCCGCGGCTTTCTTT. Protein product: CASSYKGHAAAFF.

For the CDR3, the DNA is TGTGCCAGCAGCGTTTCACAGGGGCCGGGCACCGGGGAGCTGTTTTTT. It yields the protein CASSVSQGPGTGELFF. The chain has TRBV9 and TRBJ2-2, with TRBD1 matching over 7 bases. Germline V gene lookup returns CDR1 SGDLS and CDR2 YYNGEE. The CDR3 consists of 16 residues. The V gene end was trimmed by 2 bases and the J gene end by 4 bases; junction bases not matched to a gene: 8.

The chain is built from TRBV19 and TRBJ1-1, with D uncertain. CDR1 is LNHDA, CDR2 SQIVND, per germline (reference sequence). With 8 bases removed from V and 1 base from J, the gap between germline ends came to 5 bases. The CDR3 contains 11 residues. DNA for the CDR3: TGTGCCAGTGGCCCGAACACTGAAGCTTTCTTT. Protein sequence: CASGPNTEAFF.

In the case of this clone: The same CDR3 can be traced to other DNA sequences in this sample. The chain carries TRBV9 and TRBJ1-1; a weak D match, TRBD1 (5 bases). The CDR3 sequence is 14 residues long. Germline CDR1 is SGDLS and CDR2 is YYNGEE. Trimming shortened V by 2 bases and J by 0 bases, and 8 bases separated the two germline ends. CDR3 region: CASSVGGMNTEAFF. The CDR3 coding sequence is TGTGCCAGCAGCGTGGGGGGGATGAACACTGAAGCTTTCTTT.

The chain uses TRBV6-5 and TRBJ1-1; TRBD1 might be the D (5 bases). There are 13 residues in the CDR3. Per germline, CDR1 MNHEY and CDR2 SVGAGI. Deletions cut 10 bases from V and 2 bases from J, with 14 bases between. DNA of the CDR3: TGTGCCACCCGACAGCAACTAAACACTGAAGCTTTCTTT. Amino acid sequence: CATRQQLNTEAFF.

This chain connects TRBV19 to TRBJ1-1, with D perhaps matching TRBD1 (5 bases). The CDR3 extends over 14 amino acids. Trimming stripped 9 bases from V and 2 bases from J, with 16 bases between. Per germline, CDR1 LNHDA and CDR2 SQIVND (reference sequence). The CDR3 nucleotides read TGTGCCAGCCGGATCCAGGGCCTTAACACTGAAGCTTTCTTT. It is translated as CASRIQGLNTEAFF.

The CDR3: CASSDQENTEAFF. CDR3 nucleotides: TGTGCCAGCAGTGATCAGGAGAACACTGAAGCTTTCTTT. J is TRBJ1-1 and V is TRBV2, with D unresolved. The CDR3 extends over 13 amino acids. Germline V gene data show CDR1 as SNHLY and CDR2 as FYNNEI. Trimming removed 3 bases at V and 1 base at J, with 6 bases between.

The V gene is TRBV6-1, the J gene TRBJ2-1; possibly TRBD1 for D (5 bases). CDR1 and CDR2 from the germline V gene are MNHNS and SASEGT. This CDR3 is 13 amino acids long. Trimming removed 3 bases at V and 9 bases at J, with 12 bases between. The CDR3 nucleotides read TGTGCCAGCAGTGAGTGGACAATCAGTGAGCAGTTCTTC. This translates into CASSEWTISEQFF.

CDR3 in amino acids: CASSIDRGVSGNTIYF. DNA of the CDR3: TGTGCCAGTAGTATAGATCGAGGAGTCTCTGGAAACACCATATATTTT. This chain uses TRBV19 with TRBJ1-3; D not certain. Germline V gives CDR1 LNHDA, CDR2 SQIVND (reference sequence). Trimming left V 0 bases short and J 0 bases short, with 9 bases between. This CDR3 comprises 16 residues.

This clone was found once. The V gene is TRBV19, the J gene TRBJ1-1; D unclear. The length of the CDR3 is 14 residues. The ends were cut back, 2 bases at V and 5 bases at J, with 12 bases in the middle. Looked up from germline, CDR1 is LNHDA and CDR2 is SQIVND (reference sequence). CDR3 coding DNA: TGTGCCAGTAGTATACAACAGTCGGGAACTGAAGCTTTCTTT. Residues: CASSIQQSGTEAFF.